The present TCR beta chain was sequenced within a study of T cells after yellow fever vaccination. General study findings and limits: The study found a weaker secondary response that peaked faster, day 5 versus 15. Contaminating bulk clonotypes could be abundant in FACS-sorted repertoires. Subsequent booster samples again held most clones from primary vaccination (roughly 95% CD4, roughly 88% CD8).

V was trimmed by 5 bases and J by 9 bases, leaving 22 bases between them. The CDR3 totals 15 residues. One entry per CDR3 protein, called by TCRdb with MiXCR from the 5' RACE reads. Counted here are a few hundred thousand distinct CDR3 sequences, 3.5% to 4.5% occurring once; the ten biggest clones make up 20% to 25%. This clonotype has more than one count but fewer than ten. The target antigen is unknown. This clonotype originated in a man between 18 and 35 years old who received the YFV17D yellow fever vaccine. Sequencing used PBMCs, obtained 5 days after the yellow fever booster vaccination. The V gene is TRBV12-3 or TRBV12-4, the J gene TRBJ1-2, with D unresolved. The CDR3 coding sequence is TGTGCCAGCAGTCTGGCACCCGGGATTAGAAATCGCTACACCTTC. Translation gives CASSLAPGIRNRYTF.